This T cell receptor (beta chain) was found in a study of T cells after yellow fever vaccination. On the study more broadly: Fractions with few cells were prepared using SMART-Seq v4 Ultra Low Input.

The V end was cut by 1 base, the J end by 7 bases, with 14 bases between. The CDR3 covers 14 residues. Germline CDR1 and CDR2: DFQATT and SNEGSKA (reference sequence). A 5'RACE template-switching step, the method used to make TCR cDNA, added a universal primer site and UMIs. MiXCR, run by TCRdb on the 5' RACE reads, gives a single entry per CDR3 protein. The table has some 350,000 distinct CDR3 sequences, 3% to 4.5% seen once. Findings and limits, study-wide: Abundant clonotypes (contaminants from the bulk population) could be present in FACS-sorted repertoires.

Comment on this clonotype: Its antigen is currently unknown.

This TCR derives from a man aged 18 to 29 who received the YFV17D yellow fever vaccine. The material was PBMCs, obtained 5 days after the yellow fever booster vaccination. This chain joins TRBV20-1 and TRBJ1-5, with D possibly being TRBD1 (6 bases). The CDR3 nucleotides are TGCAGTGCTAGAGTTGGGGGCCCCCGACAGCCCCAGCATTTT. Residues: CSARVGGPRQPQHF.